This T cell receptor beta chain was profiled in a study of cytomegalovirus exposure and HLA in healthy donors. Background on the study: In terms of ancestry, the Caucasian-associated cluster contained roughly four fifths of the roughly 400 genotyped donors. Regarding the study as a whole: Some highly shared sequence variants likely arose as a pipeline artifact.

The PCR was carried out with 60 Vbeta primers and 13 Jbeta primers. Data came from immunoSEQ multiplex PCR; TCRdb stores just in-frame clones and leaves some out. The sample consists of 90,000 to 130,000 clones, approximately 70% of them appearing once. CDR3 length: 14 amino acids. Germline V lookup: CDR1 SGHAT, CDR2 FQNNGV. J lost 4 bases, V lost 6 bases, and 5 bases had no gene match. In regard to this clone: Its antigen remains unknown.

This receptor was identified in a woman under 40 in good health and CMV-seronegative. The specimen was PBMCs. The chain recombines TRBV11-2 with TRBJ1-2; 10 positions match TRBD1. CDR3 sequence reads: CASSRQGAAYGYTF. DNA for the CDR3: TGTGCCAGCAGTCGACAGGGGGCTGCCTATGGCTACACCTTC.